The rows below give T cell receptor beta chains drawn from one sample of a study of T cells in Graves' hyperthyroidism and ophthalmopathy. TCRdb ran MiXCR on the multiplex PCR reads and lists one entry per CDR3 protein. The sample holds hundreds of thousands of distinct CDR3 sequences; 20% to 30% are singletons and the top ten take around 79%. Input material: blood. These receptors all stem from a man between 45 and 60 years old with Graves' hyperthyroidism. The CDR3 runs from the conserved cysteine through the conserved F or W. D genes are given only for firm matches. The size of a clone is reported for some rows only, either as once, few or many, or as a class for expanded clones.

NA	TRBD1	TRBV6-1	TRBJ2-5	CASSPWTGREETQYF	TGTGCCAGCAGTCCTTGGACAGGGCGGGAAGAGACCCAGTACTTC
NA	TRBD1	TRBV5-1	TRBJ2-7	CASGPGTGITYEQYF	TGCGCCAGCGGACCCGGGACAGGGATCACCTACGAGCAGTACTTC
NA	NA	TRBV29-1	TRBJ2-4	CSVEDLGKTPKNIQYF	TGCAGCGTTGAAGATCTCGGAAAAACCCCCAAAAACATTCAGTACTTC
few	TRBD2	TRBV7-9	TRBJ2-1	CASSPTGLAGGYNEQFF	TGTGCCAGCAGCCCGACGGGACTAGCGGGAGGATACAATGAGCAGTTCTTC
NA	NA	TRBV3-1	TRBJ1-1	CACSQGGGGAFF	TGTGCCTGCAGCCAAGGTGGCGGTGGAGCTTTCTTT
NA	NA	TRBV19	TRBJ1-5	CASSNSGQPQHF	TGTGCCAGTAGTAACTCAGGCCAGCCCCAGCATTTT
few	NA	TRBV10-3	TRBJ2-7	CAISENSYYEQYF	TGTGCCATCAGTGAGAACTCTTATTACGAGCAGTACTTC
few	TRBD1	TRBV5-6	TRBJ1-6	CASSLWTGVGNSPLHF	TGTGCCAGCAGCCTATGGACAGGGGTTGGGAATTCACCCCTCCACTTT
few	NA	TRBV9	TRBJ2-7	CASSVDYGSYEQYF	TGTGCCAGCAGCGTAGATTACGGCTCCTACGAGCAGTACTTC
NA	TRBD2	TRBV3-1	TRBJ2-1	CASSPRTSGTPEQFF	TGTGCCAGCAGCCCACGGACTAGCGGGACACCGGAGCAGTTCTTC
few	TRBD2	TRBV12-3/TRBV12-4	TRBJ2-7	CASSSGRIGEQYF	TGTGCCAGCAGTAGCGGGAGAATTGGCGAGCAGTACTTC
few	TRBD1	TRBV12-3/TRBV12-4	TRBJ2-1	CASSPTGAGNNEQFF	TGTGCCAGCAGTCCTACAGGGGCTGGAAACAATGAGCAGTTCTTC
once	NA	TRBV15	TRBJ2-4	CATSGGSAKNIQYF	TGTGCCACCAGCGGAGGGAGCGCCAAAAACATTCAGTACTTC
few	NA	TRBV30	TRBJ2-3	CASGESTDTQYF	TGTGCCTCCGGGGAGAGCACAGATACGCAGTATTTT
NA	NA	TRBV19	TRBJ2-2	CASNTDFTGELFF	TGTGCCAGTAACACAGACTTTACCGGGGAGCTGTTTTTT
NA	NA	TRBV19	TRBJ1-5	CASSIADGPQHF	TGTGCCAGTAGTATTGCGGATGGGCCCCAGCATTTT
NA	TRBD1	TRBV20-1	TRBJ1-2	CSAGQGYGGYTF	TGCAGTGCTGGACAGGGGTACGGTGGCTACACCTTC
NA	TRBD1	TRBV12-5	TRBJ1-1	CASGLVEGAPEAFF	TGTGCTAGTGGTTTGGTTGAGGGGGCGCCTGAAGCTTTCTTT
NA	NA	TRBV10-1	TRBJ2-4	CASSESNGPMDIQYF	TGCGCCAGCAGTGAGTCGAACGGCCCTATGGACATTCAGTACTTC
few	NA	TRBV2	TRBJ2-1	CASRTVDGNEQFF	TGTGCCAGCAGGACAGTGGACGGCAATGAGCAGTTCTTC
many	TRBD1	TRBV18	TRBJ2-3	CASSPRTGSSDTQYF	TGTGCCAGCTCACCACGGACAGGGAGTTCAGATACGCAGTATTTT
many	NA	TRBV2	TRBJ2-7	CASSELRGAYEQYF	TGTGCCAGCAGTGAGTTACGGGGAGCCTACGAGCAGTACTTC
NA	NA	TRBV18	TRBJ1-1	CASSPRRVDTEAFF	TGTGCCAGCTCACCACGACGGGTTGACACTGAAGCTTTCTTT
many	TRBD2	TRBV5-1	TRBJ2-7	CASSSSGRPSYEQYF	TGCGCCAGCAGCTCGAGCGGGAGGCCGTCCTACGAGCAGTACTTC
NA	TRBD2	TRBV10-3	TRBJ2-6	CASGLAGGPGANVLTF	TGTGCCAGCGGACTAGCGGGAGGTCCTGGGGCCAACGTCCTGACTTTC
NA	NA	TRBV15	TRBJ2-7	CATSRDNGFHEQYF	TGTGCCACCAGCAGAGATAACGGGTTCCACGAGCAGTACTTC
NA	NA	TRBV6-1	TRBJ1-5	CASRTTGNQPQHF	TGTGCCAGCAGAACCACCGGGAATCAGCCCCAGCATTTT
NA	NA	TRBV10-1	TRBJ2-7	CASSVAEPWDEQYF	TGCGCCAGCAGTGTGGCGGAACCCTGGGACGAGCAGTACTTC
many	NA	TRBV6-1	TRBJ2-7	CASSNYEQYF	TGTGCCAGCAGTAACTACGAGCAGTACTTC
NA	NA	TRBV28	TRBJ2-2	CASSWFRGRTGELFF	TGTGCCAGCAGTTGGTTTCGGGGTAGGACCGGGGAGCTGTTTTTT
many	NA	TRBV7-8	TRBJ2-7	CASSPGQFITYEQYF	TGTGCCAGCAGCCCAGGGCAGTTTATTACCTACGAGCAGTACTTC
many	NA	TRBV3-1	TRBJ1-5	CASSQGWQGHQPQHF	TGTGCCAGCAGCCAAGGATGGCAGGGGCATCAGCCCCAGCATTTT
NA	TRBD2	TRBV30	TRBJ2-1	CAWSVLAGRYNEQFF	TGTGCCTGGAGTGTACTAGCGGGAAGGTACAATGAGCAGTTCTTC
NA	TRBD1	TRBV3-1	TRBJ2-7	CASSQDRGLVAKSSYEQYF	TGTGCCAGCAGCCAAGACAGGGGGTTGGTAGCGAAGAGCTCCTACGAGCAGTACTTC
NA	TRBD2	TRBV24-1	TRBJ2-1	CATSQGLADYNEQFF	TGTGCCACCAGCCAGGGACTAGCGGACTACAATGAGCAGTTCTTC
NA	NA	TRBV13	TRBJ2-1	CASSLEGRPDEQFF	TGTGCCAGCAGCTTAGAGGGCCGTCCGGATGAGCAGTTCTTC
NA	NA	TRBV7-9	TRBJ2-3	CASSATTVDTQYF	TGTGCCAGCAGCGCAACGACCGTCGATACGCAGTATTTT